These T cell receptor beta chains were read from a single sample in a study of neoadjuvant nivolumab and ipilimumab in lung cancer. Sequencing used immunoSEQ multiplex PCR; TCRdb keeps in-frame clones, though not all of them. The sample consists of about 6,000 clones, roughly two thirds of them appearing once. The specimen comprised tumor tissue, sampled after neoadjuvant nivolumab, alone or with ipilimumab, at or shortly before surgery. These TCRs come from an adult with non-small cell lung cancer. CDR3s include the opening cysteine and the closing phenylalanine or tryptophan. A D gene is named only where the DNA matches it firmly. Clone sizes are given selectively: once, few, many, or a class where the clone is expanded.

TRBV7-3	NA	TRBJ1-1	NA	CASSLATGTEAFF	TGTGCCAGCAGCTTAGCAACCGGGACGGAAGCTTTCTTT
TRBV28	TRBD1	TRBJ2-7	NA	CASSRGQARYEQYF	TGTGCCAGCAGCAGGGGGCAGGCACGGTACGAGCAGTACTTC
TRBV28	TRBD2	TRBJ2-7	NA	CASAPGLPSPSF	TGTGCCAGCGCACCGGGACTACCTTCACCTTCTTTC
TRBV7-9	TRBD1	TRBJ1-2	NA	CASSLSGQGYSGYTF	TGTGCCAGCAGCTTGTCGGGACAGGGGTATTCAGGCTACACCTTC
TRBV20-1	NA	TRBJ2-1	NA	CSAERGEQFF	TGCAGTGCGGAGAGGGGGGAGCAGTTCTTC
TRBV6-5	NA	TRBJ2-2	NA	CASSYSGGATGELFF	TGTGCCAGCAGTTACTCTGGGGGAGCTACCGGGGAGCTGTTTTTT
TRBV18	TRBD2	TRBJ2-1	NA	CASSGSGRRLDEQFF	TGTGCCAGCTCAGGTAGCGGGAGGCGCCTCGATGAGCAGTTCTTC
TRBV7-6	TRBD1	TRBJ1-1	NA	CASSGGTVLNTEAFF	TGTGCCAGCAGCGGAGGGACAGTCCTGAACACTGAAGCTTTCTTT
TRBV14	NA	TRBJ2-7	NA	CASSQGQASLLYEQYF	TGTGCCAGCAGCCAAGGACAGGCTTCTCTCCTCTACGAGCAGTACTTC
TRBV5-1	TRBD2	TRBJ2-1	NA	CASSAGLADTGGQFF	TGCGCCAGCAGCGCCGGACTAGCGGATACAGGGGGGCAGTTCTTC
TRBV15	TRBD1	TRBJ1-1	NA	CATSRTSLRTGAEGTCAEAFF	TGTGCCACCAGCCGAACCTCCCTACGGACAGGGGCAGAGGGGACGTGCGCTGAAGCTTTCTTT
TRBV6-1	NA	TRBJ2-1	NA	CATRPSSNEQFF	TGTGCCACCAGGCCTAGTAGCAATGAGCAGTTCTTC
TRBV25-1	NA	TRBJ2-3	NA	CASSSGTRQQYF	TGTGCCAGCAGTTCTGGGACTCGTCAGCAGTATTTT
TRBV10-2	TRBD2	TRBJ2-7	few	CASKASGSLREQYF	TGCGCCAGCAAAGCTAGCGGGAGCCTAAGAGAGCAGTACTTC
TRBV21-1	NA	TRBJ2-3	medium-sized	CASTQFCGENSTDTQYF	TGTGCCAGCACCCAATTCTGTGGGGAAAATAGCACAGATACGCAGTATTTT
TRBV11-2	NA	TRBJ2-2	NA	CASSPSGNTGELFF	TGTGCCAGCAGCCCGTCAGGGAACACCGGGGAGCTGTTTTTT
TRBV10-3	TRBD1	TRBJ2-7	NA	CAISDTGTGGDYEQYF	TGTGCCATCAGTGATACCGGCACAGGGGGCGACTACGAGCAGTACTTC
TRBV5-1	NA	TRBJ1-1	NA	CASSLEGMNTEAFF	TGCGCCAGCAGCTTGGAGGGTATGAACACTGAAGCTTTCTTT
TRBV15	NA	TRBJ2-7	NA	CATSRVSGAYEQYF	TGTGCCACCAGCAGAGTCTCAGGGGCCTACGAGCAGTACTTC
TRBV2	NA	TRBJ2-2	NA	CASSPTGYGELFF	TGTGCCAGCAGTCCTACAGGGTACGGGGAGCTGTTTTTT
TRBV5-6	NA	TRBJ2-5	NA	CASSTTEETQYF	TGTGCCAGCAGCACCACCGAAGAGACCCAGTACTTC
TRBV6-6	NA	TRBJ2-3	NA	CASSYGESDTQYF	TGTGCCAGCAGTTACGGGGAATCAGATACGCAGTATTTT
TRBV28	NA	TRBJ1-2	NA	CASSVAGDGYTF	TGTGCCAGCAGCGTCGCAGGGGATGGCTACACCTTC
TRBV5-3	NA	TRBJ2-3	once	CARSLVGNCADTQYF	TGTGCCAGAAGCTTGGTAGGAAATTGCGCAGATACGCAGTATTTT
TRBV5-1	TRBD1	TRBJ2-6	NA	CASSLDILGQGGSGANVLTF	TGCGCCAGCAGCTTGGATATATTGGGACAGGGGGGCTCTGGGGCCAACGTCCTGACTTTC
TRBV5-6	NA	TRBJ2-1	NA	CASSLGRVADEQFF	TGTGCCAGCAGCTTAGGCAGGGTGGCCGATGAGCAGTTCTTC
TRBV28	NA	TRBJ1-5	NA	CASSFDSNQPQHF	TGTGCCAGCAGTTTCGATAGCAATCAGCCCCAGCATTTT
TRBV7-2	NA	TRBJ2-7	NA	CASSLTGYEQYF	TGTGCCAGCAGTCTAACGGGTTACGAGCAGTACTTC
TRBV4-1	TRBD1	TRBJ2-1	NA	CASSHTPGQVYNEQFF	TGCGCCAGCAGCCATACTCCGGGACAGGTTTACAATGAGCAGTTCTTC
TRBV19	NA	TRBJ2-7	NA	CASSESNRGSGTGETYEQYF	TGTGCCAGTAGTGAATCGAATAGGGGGTCTGGGACGGGCGAGACCTACGAGCAGTACTTC
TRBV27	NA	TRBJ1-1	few	CASRSYTEAFF	TGTGCCAGCAGATCTTACACTGAAGCTTTCTTT
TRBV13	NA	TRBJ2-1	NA	CASSLRVNEQFF	TGTGCCAGCAGCTTAAGGGTCAATGAGCAGTTCTTC
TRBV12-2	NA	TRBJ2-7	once	CASRLEPPGGYYEQYF	TGTGCAAGTCGCTTAGAACCCCCCGGGGGATACTACGAGCAGTACTTC
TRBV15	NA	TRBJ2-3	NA	CATSRGGGRGVGDTQYF	TGTGCCACCAGCAGAGGAGGGGGTCGAGGGGTTGGAGATACGCAGTATTTT
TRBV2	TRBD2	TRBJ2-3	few	CASSEALAGADTQYF	TGTGCCAGCAGTGAAGCACTAGCGGGAGCAGATACGCAGTATTTT
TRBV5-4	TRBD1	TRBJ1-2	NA	CASSRSGTGYGYTF	TGTGCCAGCAGCAGAAGTGGGACAGGGTATGGCTACACCTTC
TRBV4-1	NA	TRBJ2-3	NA	CASSQDGGGPDTQYF	TGCGCCAGCAGCCAAGATGGGGGGGGCCCAGATACGCAGTATTTT
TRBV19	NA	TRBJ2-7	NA	CASSIGGRFYEQYF	TGTGCCAGTAGTATTGGGGGGAGATTCTACGAGCAGTACTTC
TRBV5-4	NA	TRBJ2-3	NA	CASSFGGIGSDTQYF	TGTGCCAGCAGCTTCGGCGGGATTGGTTCAGATACGCAGTATTTT
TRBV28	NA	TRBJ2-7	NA	CASSLRVREQYF	TGTGCCAGCAGTTTGAGGGTACGCGAGCAGTACTTC
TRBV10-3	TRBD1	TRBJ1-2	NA	CAISDGSGGRGVYGYTF	TGTGCCATCAGTGATGGGTCAGGGGGCAGAGGAGTCTATGGCTACACCTTC
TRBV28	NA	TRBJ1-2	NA	CASRLDAADGYTF	TGTGCCAGCAGGCTGGACGCAGCGGATGGCTACACCTTC
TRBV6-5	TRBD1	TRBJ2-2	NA	CASRLGGAGTGELFF	TGTGCCAGCAGATTAGGGGGCGCGGGTACCGGGGAGCTGTTTTTT
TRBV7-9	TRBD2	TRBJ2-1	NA	CASSARRGLGNEQFF	TGTGCCAGCAGCGCGCGAAGAGGACTAGGCAATGAGCAGTTCTTC
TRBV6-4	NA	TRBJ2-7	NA	CASFRGGSYEQYF	TGTGCCAGCTTTAGGGGGGGATCCTACGAGCAGTACTTC
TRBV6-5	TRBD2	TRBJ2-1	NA	CASSPGAGDSSEQFF	TGTGCCAGCAGCCCAGGAGCGGGAGATAGTAGTGAGCAGTTCTTC
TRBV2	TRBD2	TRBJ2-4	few	CASREPRLAGGGNIQYF	TGTGCCAGCAGAGAACCCAGACTAGCGGGAGGGGGGAACATTCAGTACTTC
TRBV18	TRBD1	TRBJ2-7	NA	CASSPIWDRGRNEQYF	TGTGCCAGCTCACCTATCTGGGACAGGGGGCGAAACGAGCAGTACTTC
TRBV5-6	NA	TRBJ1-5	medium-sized	CASSFGGDQPQHF	TGTGCCAGCAGCTTTGGGGGGGATCAGCCCCAGCATTTT
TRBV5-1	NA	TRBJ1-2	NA	CASSLEGREYGYTF	TGCGCCAGCAGCTTGGAGGGCAGGGAGTATGGCTACACCTTC
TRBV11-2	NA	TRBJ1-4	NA	CATLRPNEKLFF	TGTGCCACCCTAAGGCCTAATGAAAAACTGTTTTTT
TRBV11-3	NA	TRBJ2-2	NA	CASSLSLPGYGTGELFF	TGTGCCAGCAGCTTATCGCTCCCAGGGTACGGAACCGGGGAGCTGTTTTTT
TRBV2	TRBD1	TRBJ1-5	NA	CASCPPGQPDQPQHF	TGTGCCAGCTGCCCTCCGGGACAGCCCGATCAGCCCCAGCATTTT
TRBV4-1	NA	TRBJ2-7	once	CASSHAFGRTGIYEQYF	TGCGCCAGCAGCCACGCCTTCGGACGAACTGGAATCTACGAGCAGTACTTC
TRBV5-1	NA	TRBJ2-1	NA	CASSLWGWDNEQFF	TGCGCCAGCAGCTTGTGGGGTTGGGACAATGAGCAGTTCTTC
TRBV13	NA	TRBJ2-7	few	CASSLMRGQGEQYF	TGTGCCAGCAGCCTAATGCGGGGGCAGGGTGAGCAGTACTTC